This TCR beta chain is from a study of blood T cell repertoires in COVID-19. Study overall: PBMCs, B-cell-depleted T cells, or T cells were the source of the cDNA or gDNA that made up the material.

The CDR3 covers 15 residues. Trimming removed 0 bases from V and 11 bases from J, with 16 bases in between. Germline loops: CDR1 SEHNR, CDR2 FQNEAQ (reference sequence). Recovered participants had two consecutive negative NP/OP PCR tests, healthcare professional clearance, or symptom resolution. Authors' processing steps: Nucleated cell counts were estimated from reference gene primer amplification. The repertoire was sequenced with immunoSEQ multiplex PCR; TCRdb's copy has only in-frame clones and lacks some. The DNA gave D and trimming, while V, J and clone size come from that table. The table shows about 250,000 clones, with roughly 88% occurring only once.

The specimen was PBMCs or T cells enriched from blood (not recorded which). The receptor's source is a young woman who had recovered from COVID-19. V usage is TRBV7-9 and J usage is TRBJ1-4, with TRBD1 as a possible D gene (5 bases). CDR3 sequence: CASSLALLDRPKLFF. In DNA, the CDR3 is TGTGCCAGCAGCTTAGCTCTTCTCGACAGACCCAAACTGTTTTTT.